The T cell receptor (beta chain) described here comes from a study of radiotherapy plus CTLA-4 blockade in lung cancer. Study background: Objective responses were seen in around 17% of patients, disease control in approximately 30%.

Clones were read by immunoSEQ multiplex PCR, and TCRdb kept only the in-frame ones, dropping some. The sample gives 60,000 to 65,000 clones, 70% to 85% of which show up once; approximately 4% is in the top ten. CDR1 and CDR2 (germline): SGDLS, YYNGEE. Trimming took 0 bases from V and 4 from J; bases not matched to a gene: 4. The CDR3 has 16 amino acids. Overall study findings and caveats: Per reports, early blood T cell clone dynamics, plus interferon-beta, forecast response most strongly. TCR clones of tumor origin grew in blood after radiotherapy plus ipilimumab.

On this clone: What it binds is unknown.

The rearrangement links TRBV9 to TRBJ1-3; 10 bases agree with TRBD1. The source of this sequence is a human donor with non-small cell lung cancer who had a complete response to radiotherapy plus ipilimumab. The sample was peripheral blood, taken from a patient treated with radiotherapy plus ipilimumab. CDR3 sequence reads: CASSVARDRGGNTIYF. The CDR3 DNA reads as TGTGCCAGCAGCGTAGCCCGGGACAGGGGAGGAAACACCATATATTTT. Variable domain in full (rest from reference TRBV9 and TRBJ1-3): DSGVTQTPKHLITATGQRVTLRCSPRSGDLSVYWYQQSLDQGLQFLIQYYNGEERAKGNILERFSAQQFPDLHSELNLSSLELGDSALYFCASSVARDRGGNTIYFGEGSWLTVV.